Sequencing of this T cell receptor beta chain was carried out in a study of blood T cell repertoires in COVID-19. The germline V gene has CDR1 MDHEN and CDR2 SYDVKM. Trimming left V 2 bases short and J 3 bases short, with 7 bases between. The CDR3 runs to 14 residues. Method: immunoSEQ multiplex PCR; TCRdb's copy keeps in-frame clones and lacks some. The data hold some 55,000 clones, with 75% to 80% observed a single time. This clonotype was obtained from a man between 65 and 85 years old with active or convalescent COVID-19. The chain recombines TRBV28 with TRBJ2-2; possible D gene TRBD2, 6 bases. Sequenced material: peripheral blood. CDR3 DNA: TGTGCCAGCAGTTTACCGGGGGACACCGGGGAGCTGTTTTTT. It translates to CASSLPGDTGELFF.